The clone carrying this TCR beta chain has just a few counts. Its antigen remains unknown. The source of the sample is a study of T cells in Graves' hyperthyroidism and ophthalmopathy. Amplified TCR beta CDR3 regions derived from RNA transcripts. The HTBI primer set drove a first-round RT-PCR of the TCR CDR3. Using its own MiXCR run on the multiplex PCR reads, TCRdb lists one record per CDR3 protein. The table records about half a million distinct CDR3 sequences, 20% of them present only once. In germline, CDR1 is MNHNS, CDR2 SASEGT. This CDR3 spans 15 amino acids. Trimming left V 0 bases short and J 2 bases short, with 11 bases between. Notes on the study in general: Most thyroid clonotypes expanded above 0.001 were also detected in blood.

The chain couples TRBV6-1 to TRBJ2-7; D unclear. Material for sequencing was blood. The receptor's source is a man between 35 and 55 years old with Graves' ophthalmopathy. In nucleotides, the CDR3 is TGTGCCAGCAGTGAAGCTGACATCGAGACCTACGAGCAGTACTTC. This translates into CASSEADIETYEQYF.